The 20 T cell receptor beta chains below all came from one sample that was sequenced in a study of blood T cell repertoires in COVID-19. Using immunoSEQ multiplex PCR, the repertoire was profiled, and TCRdb retains in-frame clones only, with some absent. The sample records about 350,000 clones, 88% being singletons. Sequencing was carried out using peripheral blood. These TCRs come from a woman aged 70-85 years with COVID-19, enrolled during active disease.

The chain combines TRBV7-3 with TRBJ2-1; 9 nucleotides agree with TRBD1. Germline V gene sequence: CDR1 SGHTA, CDR2 FQGTGA. The J segment lost 10 bases and the V segment lost 5 bases, leaving 3 bases of the junction unmatched. The CDR3 extends over 12 amino acids. As DNA, the CDR3 is TGTGCCAGCAGCCCGGACAGGGGAGAGCAGTTCTTC. Its translation: CASSPDRGEQFF. Full variable domain (remainder filled in from reference TRBV7-3 and TRBJ2-1): GAGVSQTPSNKVTEKGKYVELRCDPISGHTALYWYRQSLGQGPEFLIYFQGTGAADDSGLPNDRFFAVRPEGSVSTLKIQRTERGDSAVYLCASSPDRGEQFFGPGTRLTVL.

V usage is TRBV29-1 and J usage is TRBJ2-5; 12 nucleotides match TRBD2. V shed 2 bases, J shed 5 bases, and the junction held 9 bases outside the gene matches. Germline assignment: CDR1 SQVTM and CDR2 ANQGSEA. The CDR3 has 16 amino acids. The CDR3 bases are TGCAGCGTTGAAAGTCTAGCGGGGGGGCCGTGGGAGACCCAGTACTTC. Its translation: CSVESLAGGPWETQYF.

The chain carries TRBV19 and TRBJ1-1, with 7 bases identical to TRBD1. Germline-derived CDR1 and CDR2 are LNHDA and SQIVND (reference sequence). The trim removed 6 bases at V and 7 bases at J, leaving 11 bases unmatched. The CDR3 contains 14 residues. CDR3 protein: CASSPTTGHDEAFF. CDR3 nucleotide sequence: TGTGCCAGTAGCCCAACGACAGGGCATGATGAAGCTTTCTTT.

In this sample, this clone turned up once. The chain employs TRBV12-3 or TRBV12-4 and TRBJ1-5; D unresolved. This CDR3 spans 12 amino acids. The V and J ends lost 6 bases and 7 bases respectively, with 10 bases between them. The CDR3 loop reads CASSPRRQPQHF. For the CDR3, the DNA is TGTGCCAGCAGCCCTAGAAGGCAGCCCCAGCATTTT.

The V and J genes are TRBV19 and TRBJ1-3; D is unresolved. The CDR3 totals 15 residues. Germline lookup yields CDR1 LNHDA and CDR2 SQIVND (reference sequence). The V end lost 5 bases, the J end lost 0 bases, and 11 bases lay between the germline ends. Written as DNA, the CDR3 is TGTGCCAGTAGTGGAATGTGGGCCTCTGGAAACACCATATATTTT. Translated: CASSGMWASGNTIYF.

The chain carries TRBV5-5 and TRBJ2-5; maybe TRBD2 (5 bases). The CDR3 runs to 13 residues. The germline V gene encodes CDR1 SGHKS and CDR2 YYEKEE (reference sequence). V was cut by 1 base and J by 4 bases, with 8 bases left in between. This chain's CDR3 is CASSLRGPETQYF. CDR3 DNA: TGTGCCAGCAGCTTGAGAGGGCCAGAGACCCAGTACTTC.

The CDR3 DNA reads TGTGCCAGCTCAGAGGACAGAGTCACACCGAACACTGAAGCTTTCTTT. Its translation: CASSEDRVTPNTEAFF. The genes are TRBV18 and TRBJ1-1; maybe TRBD1 (6 bases). Germline V gene lookup returns CDR1 KGHSH and CDR2 LQKENI. The CDR3 extends over 16 amino acids. Deletions cut 5 bases from V and 1 base from J, with 17 bases between.

The chain combines TRBV5-1 with TRBJ1-2; D unresolved. This CDR3 has 14 amino acids. Germline lookup yields CDR1 SGHRS and CDR2 YFSETQ. Deletions cut 1 base from V and 3 bases from J, with 10 bases between. CDR3 in DNA: TGCGCCAGCAGCTTGCGCGGGTCGGACTATGGCTACACCTTC. Translating it yields CASSLRGSDYGYTF.

This clone came up once. The chain employs TRBV4-1 and TRBJ1-5; D possibly corresponds to TRBD1 (6 bases). This CDR3 is built from 15 residues. Trimming shortened V by 0 bases and J by 5 bases, and 11 bases separated the two germline ends. Germline CDR1 MGHRA, CDR2 YSYEKL. The CDR3 loop reads CASSQDNRVDQPQHF. The CDR3 bases are TGCGCCAGCAGCCAAGACAACAGGGTCGATCAGCCCCAGCATTTT.

The gene calls are TRBV28 and TRBJ1-2; TRBD1 agrees at 11 bases. The germline CDR1 and CDR2 sequences are MDHEN and SYDVKM. The CDR3 runs 15 residues. V shed 3 bases and J 12 bases; nucleotides not matched to a gene: 12. The CDR3: CASSFWSGTGGTNTF. For the CDR3, the DNA is TGTGCCAGCAGTTTTTGGTCCGGGACAGGGGGTACTAACACCTTC.

The V call is TRBV9, the J call TRBJ1-4; TRBD1 might be the D (5 bases). This CDR3 is 13 amino acids long. Trimming pared 3 bases from V and 10 bases from J, leaving 13 bases between. Germline V gene lookup returns CDR1 SGDLS and CDR2 YYNGEE. The CDR3: CASSEVQGGKLFF. The CDR3 DNA reads as TGTGCCAGCAGCGAGGTGCAGGGAGGAAAACTGTTTTTT.

The chain recombines TRBV29-1 with TRBJ1-1; D may be TRBD1 (6 bases). The V and J ends lost 1 base and 0 bases respectively, with 12 bases between them. CDR1 and CDR2 (germline): SQVTM, ANQGSEA. The CDR3 covers 15 residues. CDR3 protein: CSVEGGRGMNTEAFF. As DNA, the CDR3 is TGCAGCGTTGAAGGAGGCAGGGGAATGAACACTGAAGCTTTCTTT.

J is TRBJ2-7 and V is TRBV27; TRBD1 agrees at 9 bases. Looked up from germline, CDR1 is MNHEY and CDR2 is SMNVEV (reference sequence). Trimming cost V 1 base and J 4 bases; bases outside gene matches: 8. This CDR3 spans 16 amino acids. CDR3 protein: CASSLFPGQGDYEQYF. The CDR3 nucleotides are TGTGCCAGCAGTTTATTTCCGGGACAGGGAGATTACGAGCAGTACTTC.

This clone was counted once. This chain joins TRBV27 and TRBJ1-2; TRBD1 matches 9 bases. CDR1 MNHEY and CDR2 SMNVEV come from the germline V gene (reference sequence). There are 13 residues in the CDR3. Trimming removed 3 bases from V and 10 bases from J; junction bases left unmatched: 6. The CDR3 region is CASSFRDRVAYTF. As DNA, the CDR3 is TGTGCCAGCAGTTTTCGGGACAGGGTGGCCTACACCTTC.

This chain joins TRBV9 and TRBJ1-2, with D possibly TRBD1 on 6 matching bases. From germline, CDR1 is SGDLS and CDR2 YYNGEE. Trimming pared 1 base from V and 7 bases from J, leaving 29 bases between. The CDR3 covers 19 residues. Here the CDR3 DNA reads TGTGCCAGCAGCGTAAGCGGTGGGGCAGGGGCCCTACTATTGGGTGGCTACACCTTC. Protein sequence: CASSVSGGAGALLLGGYTF.

The rearrangement uses TRBV19 and TRBJ1-5, with 9 bases lining up with TRBD1. This CDR3 comprises 15 residues. Germline V gives CDR1 LNHDA, CDR2 SQIVND (reference sequence). With V trimmed by 7 bases and J by 3 bases, 7 bases remained unmatched. CDR3 sequence: CASNPDRGFNQPQHF. CDR3 nucleotide sequence: TGTGCCAGTAACCCGGACAGGGGATTCAATCAGCCCCAGCATTTT.

The genes are TRBV30 and TRBJ2-3; D gene ambiguous. The CDR3 extends over 12 amino acids. Germline-derived CDR1 and CDR2 are GTSNPN and SVGIG (reference sequence). V lost 2 bases and J lost 5, with 8 bases in between. The DNA of the CDR3 is TGTGCCTGGAGTTCGGCGGAAGATACGCAGTATTTT. Translated: CAWSSAEDTQYF.

The chain links TRBV6-2 or TRBV6-3 to TRBJ1-5; D uncertain. Germline V gene data show CDR1 as MNHEY and CDR2 as SVGEGT. This CDR3 region has 15 residues. Trimming took off 2 bases at V and 2 bases at J, with 10 bases between the two ends. CDR3 region: CASSYSSYGNQPQHF. The CDR3 bases are TGTGCCAGCAGTTACAGTAGCTACGGCAATCAGCCCCAGCATTTT.

The chain combines TRBV9 with TRBJ2-1, with D tentatively TRBD1 (6 bases). The germline gives CDR1 SGDLS, CDR2 YYNGEE. Trimming took off 0 bases at V and 4 bases at J, with 14 bases between the two ends. The CDR3 contains 16 residues. The CDR3: CASSVATGGAYNEQFF. The CDR3 bases are TGTGCCAGCAGCGTAGCTACTGGGGGCGCGTACAATGAGCAGTTCTTC.

This chain links TRBV6-2 or TRBV6-3 with TRBJ1-1, with D perhaps TRBD1 (5 bases). This CDR3 has 16 residues. Germline-derived CDR1 and CDR2 are MNHEY and SVGEGT. Deletions cut 4 bases from V and 5 bases from J, with 20 bases between. CDR3 DNA sequence: TGTGCCAGCAGTTCCGCGACAGTACGGGGAGGGACTGAAGCTTTCTTT. Encoded protein: CASSSATVRGGTEAFF.